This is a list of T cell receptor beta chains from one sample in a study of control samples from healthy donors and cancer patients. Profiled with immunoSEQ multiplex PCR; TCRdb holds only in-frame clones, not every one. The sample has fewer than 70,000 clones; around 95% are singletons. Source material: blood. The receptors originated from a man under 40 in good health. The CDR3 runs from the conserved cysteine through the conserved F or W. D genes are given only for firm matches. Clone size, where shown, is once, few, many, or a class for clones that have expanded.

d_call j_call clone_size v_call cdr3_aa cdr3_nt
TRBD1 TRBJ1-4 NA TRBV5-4 CASNDGQGRGEKLFF TGTGCCAGCAACGATGGACAGGGACGTGGAGAAAAACTGTTTTTT
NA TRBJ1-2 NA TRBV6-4 CASSDVFQGSGYTF TGTGCCAGCAGCGACGTTTTTCAGGGCTCTGGCTACACCTTC
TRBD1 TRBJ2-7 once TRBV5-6 CASSFFQSGTGYNEQYF TGTGCCAGCAGCTTTTTCCAATCCGGGACAGGGTATAACGAGCAGTACTTC
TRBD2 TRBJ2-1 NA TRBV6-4 CASSRSLAGGHEQFF TGTGCCAGCAGTCGGAGCCTAGCGGGGGGGCATGAGCAGTTCTTC
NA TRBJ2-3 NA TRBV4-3 CASSLGGQTTDTQYF TGCGCCAGCAGCCTGGGGGGCCAGACTACAGATACGCAGTATTTT
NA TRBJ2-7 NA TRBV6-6 CASSPTRSYEQYF TGTGCCAGCAGCCCCACCAGGTCCTACGAGCAGTACTTC
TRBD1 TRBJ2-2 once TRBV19 CAIPRGQAEHRGAVF TGTGCCATCCCAAGAGGACAGGCAGAACACCGGGGAGCTGTTTTT
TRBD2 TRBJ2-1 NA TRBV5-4 CASSREGLARYNEQFF TGTGCCAGCAGTCGCGAAGGACTAGCGCGGTACAATGAGCAGTTCTTC
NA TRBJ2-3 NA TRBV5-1 CASSLDGRGDTDTQYF TGCGCCAGCAGCTTGGATGGCAGGGGGGACACAGATACGCAGTATTTT
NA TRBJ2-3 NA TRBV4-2 CASSQVYAGSGGGTDTQYF TGTGCCAGCAGCCAAGTTTATGCCGGAAGCGGAGGGGGCACAGATACGCAGTATTTT
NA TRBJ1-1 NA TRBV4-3 CASSQEARGTAFF TGCGCCAGCAGCCAAGAAGCCAGGGGAACAGCTTTCTTT
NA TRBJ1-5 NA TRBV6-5 CASSNRQLGNQPQHF TGTGCCAGCAGCAACCGACAGTTGGGAAATCAGCCCCAGCATTTT
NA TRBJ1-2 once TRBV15 CATSRVGGIYGYTF TGTGCCACCAGCAGAGTAGGGGGGATTTATGGCTACACCTTC
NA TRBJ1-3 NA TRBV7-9 CASSFRNTIYF TGTGCCAGCAGCTTCAGAAACACCATATATTTT
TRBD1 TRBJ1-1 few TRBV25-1 CASSSIRGPPLNTEAFF TGTGCCAGCAGTTCTATCAGGGGGCCACCACTGAACACTGAAGCTTTCTTT
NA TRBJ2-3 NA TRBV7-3 CASSLRDTYSSTDTQYF TGTGCCAGCAGCTTAAGGGACACTTACTCTAGCACAGATACGCAGTATTTT
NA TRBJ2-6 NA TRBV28 CASSLAGGSGANVLTF TGTGCCAGCAGTCTAGCTGGGGGATCTGGGGCCAACGTCCTGACTTTC
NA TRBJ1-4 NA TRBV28 CASSLAGMGEKLFF TGTGCCAGCAGTTTGGCAGGGATGGGGGAAAAACTGTTTTTT
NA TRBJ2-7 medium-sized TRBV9 CASSVGPSSYEQYF TGTGCCAGCAGCGTCGGGCCCAGCTCCTACGAGCAGTACTTC
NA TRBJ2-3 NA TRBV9 CASSTFLADTSTDTQYF TGTGCCAGCAGCACCTTTCTAGCAGATACTAGCACAGATACGCAGTATTTT
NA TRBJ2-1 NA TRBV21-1 CASRGWGLSSYNEQFF TGTGCCAGCAGAGGGTGGGGTTTGAGCTCCTACAATGAGCAGTTCTTC
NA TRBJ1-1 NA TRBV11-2 CASSSGPQSSTEAFF TGTGCCAGCAGCTCGGGGCCCCAATCCTCCACTGAAGCTTTCTTT